This passage covers 26 T cell receptor beta chains from one sample sequenced in a study of regulatory T cells in long-lasting Graves disease. With iRepertoire HTBI primers and Arm-PCR of CDR3 regions, TCR beta libraries were built. TCRdb reprocessed the multiplex PCR reads via MiXCR and lists one record per CDR3 protein. The data show more than 400,000 distinct CDR3 sequences, with over 15% seen just once and around a tenth held by the top ten. As for time point: newly diagnosed GD, antithyroid drugs for less than 3 months. Extracted RNA from PBMCs served as the source of the TCR library. A further study also used this sample, focusing on T cells in Graves' hyperthyroidism and ophthalmopathy.

This material consisted of peripheral blood mononuclear cells (PBMCs), taken at new diagnosis, from a patient treated with antithyroid drugs. The receptors come from a woman aged 25 to 39 with Graves disease.

This clonotype has at least ten counts. The chain uses TRBV28 and TRBJ2-1, with 16 nucleotides matching TRBD2. The CDR3 loop spans 18 amino acids. CDR1 and CDR2 (germline): MDHEN, SYDVKM. V gave up 3 bases and J gave up 7 bases; unmatched junction bases: 9. Written as DNA, the CDR3 is TGTGCCAGCAGTTTGGGAGGGACTAGCGGGAGGGCCGGTAATGAGCAGTTCTTC. It codes for CASSLGGTSGRAGNEQFF.

This clonotype has more than one count but fewer than ten. Just one base apart from a much larger clone, this may be a read error. The chain links TRBV7-9 to TRBJ2-1; D assignment may be TRBD1 or TRBD2 (5 bases each). The V end lost 6 bases, the J end lost 9 bases, and 15 bases lay between the germline ends. The CDR3 has 13 residues. Germline V gene data show CDR1 as SEHNR and CDR2 as FQNEAQ (reference sequence). CDR3 in DNA: TGTGCCAGCAGTTCCTGGGACCAGAGTGAGCAGTTCTTC. It codes for CASSSWDQSEQFF.

This clonotype was found many times. J is TRBJ1-3 and V is TRBV20-1; maybe TRBD1 (6 bases). CDR1 DFQATT and CDR2 SNEGSKA come from the germline V gene (reference sequence). This CDR3 has 13 amino acids. Trimming cost V 6 bases and J 2 bases, with 11 bases left between them. The CDR3 DNA sequence: TGCAGTGCCCACACAGGGCCTGGAAACACCATATATTTT. It is translated as CSAHTGPGNTIYF.

This clonotype was picked up a small number of times. This chain joins TRBV9 and TRBJ2-5, with D maybe TRBD2 (6 bases). Germline V gives CDR1 SGDLS, CDR2 YYNGEE. Trimming shortened V by 5 bases and J by 3 bases, and 11 bases separated the two germline ends. The CDR3 runs 13 residues. Written as DNA, the CDR3 is TGTGCCAGCAGTGAGGGAGGAGAAGAGACCCAGTACTTC. It encodes CASSEGGEETQYF.

In its sample, this clonotype was seen many times. A read error may produce the germline difference seen at one junction end. V usage is TRBV3-1 and J usage is TRBJ2-7; 12 bases fit TRBD2. CDR3 size: 15 residues. Germline assignment: CDR1 LGHDT and CDR2 YNNKEL (reference sequence). CDR3 nucleotide sequence: TGCGCCAGCAGCCTTACTAGCGGGGGGACCTACGAGCAGTACTTC. Translated: CASSLTSGGTYEQYF.

This clonotype was detected only a few times. V gene TRBV7-9 combines with J gene TRBJ2-7, with 8 bases that match TRBD1. Germline V gene sequence: CDR1 SEHNR, CDR2 FQNEAQ (reference sequence). The CDR3 is 17 amino acids. J was trimmed by 5 bases and V by 4 bases; bases with no gene match: 16. Here the CDR3 reads CASSSALDRAILDEQYF. As DNA, the CDR3 is TGTGCCAGCAGCTCCGCCCTGGACAGGGCAATCCTCGACGAGCAGTACTTC. Full variable domain (outside the CDR3, taken from reference TRBV7-9 and TRBJ2-7): DTGVSQNPRHKITKRGQNVTFRCDPISEHNRLYWYRQTLGQGPEFLTYFQNEAQLEKSRLLSDRFSAERPKGSFSTLEIQRTEQGDSAMYLCASSSALDRAILDEQYFGPGTRLTVT.

CDR3 sequence: CATKGESRYYEQYF. In nucleotides, the CDR3 is TGTGCCACAAAAGGGGAGTCTCGATACTACGAGCAGTACTTC. V and J are TRBV10-3 and TRBJ2-7; D possibly matches TRBD1 or TRBD2 (5 bases each). The CDR3 runs 14 residues. The germline gives CDR1 ENHRY, CDR2 SYGVKD. Trimming cost V 10 bases and J 3 bases, with 19 bases left between them.

The rearrangement joins TRBV6-5 to TRBJ2-1; D is ambiguous. Trimming removed 0 bases at V and 0 bases at J, with 12 bases between. The length of the CDR3 is 17 residues. The germline V gene has CDR1 MNHEY and CDR2 SVGAGI. The CDR3 nucleotides are TGTGCCAGCAGTTACTCGTTTGTGGGAACCTCCTACAATGAGCAGTTCTTC. Its protein is CASSYSFVGTSYNEQFF.

This clonotype has ten or more counts. This rearrangement joins TRBV27 to TRBJ2-7; a weak D match, TRBD1 (6 bases). Per the germline V gene, CDR1 is MNHEY and CDR2 is SMNVEV (reference sequence). The CDR3 totals 15 residues. V lost 6 bases and J lost 3, with 18 bases in between. As DNA, the CDR3 is TGTGCCAGCAGAACGTTGACAGGAGGACTCTACGAGCAGTACTTC. It is translated as CASRTLTGGLYEQYF.

Turning to this clonotype: A much larger clone sits a single nucleotide away, making a read error possible. The chain links TRBV30 to TRBJ1-1; a weak D match, TRBD1 (5 bases). Germline-derived CDR1 and CDR2 are GTSNPN and SVGIG (reference sequence). The CDR3 totals 12 residues. The CDR3 DNA sequence: TGTGCCTGGATCAGAGATGGGACTGAAGCTCTCTTT. Amino acids: CAWIRDGTEALF.

To note about this clonotype: A much larger clonotype is one base distant, so this may be a read error. The chain combines TRBV28 with TRBJ2-5; 8 bases match TRBD1. The CDR3 sequence is 16 residues long. Germline V gene data show CDR1 as MDHEN and CDR2 as SYDVKM. CDR3 nucleotide sequence: TGTGCCAGCACCACTGGAGGGACAGGAGGTAAAGAGACCCAGTGCTTC. Protein: CASTTGGTGGKETQCF.

This clonotype was seen repeatedly, ten times or more. V and J are TRBV6-2 or TRBV6-3 and TRBJ2-1; D ambiguous. Germline V CDR1 and CDR2: MNHEY, SVGEGT. This CDR3 has 18 amino acids. V was trimmed by 1 base and J by 0 bases, leaving 16 bases between them. This chain's CDR3 is CASSYYPPDVDSYNEQFF. CDR3 nucleotide sequence: TGTGCCAGCAGTTACTACCCTCCGGACGTAGACTCCTACAATGAGCAGTTCTTC.

V usage is TRBV7-9 and J usage is TRBJ1-1; 8 nucleotides align to TRBD1. CDR1 and CDR2 from the germline V gene are SEHNR and FQNEAQ (reference sequence). With 5 bases clipped from V and 2 bases from J, the junction kept 7 bases outside the gene matches. The CDR3 is 15 residues long. The DNA for the CDR3 is TGTGCCAGCAGCACAGGGACAGGACTAAACACTGAAGCTTTCTTT. It is translated as CASSTGTGLNTEAFF.

This clonotype was detected ten times or more. The chain uses TRBV20-1 and TRBJ2-3, with TRBD2 matching 7 bases. J was trimmed by 4 bases and V by 3 bases; bases with no gene match: 7. Germline lookup yields CDR1 DFQATT and CDR2 SNEGSKA (reference sequence). The CDR3 totals 14 residues. The CDR3 sequence: CSASGGRAADTQYF. CDR3 in DNA: TGCAGTGCTAGTGGGGGGAGGGCCGCAGATACGCAGTATTTT.

The chain has TRBV5-6 and TRBJ2-1; a possible D gene is TRBD1 (5 bases). Germline V CDR1 and CDR2: SGHDT, YYEEEE. The CDR3 runs to 18 residues. Trimming cost V 4 bases and J 0 bases, with 20 bases left between them. This CDR3 reads CASSPLGSQGSSYNEQFF. Here the CDR3 DNA reads TGTGCCAGCAGCCCCCTCGGTTCCCAGGGAAGCTCCTACAATGAGCAGTTCTTC.

This clonotype has at least ten counts. The chain couples TRBV6-5 to TRBJ2-7; D is ambiguous. CDR1 and CDR2 from the germline V gene are MNHEY and SVGAGI. Trimming took 0 bases from V and 0 from J, leaving 6 bases between them. This CDR3 is 14 amino acids long. CDR3 residues: CASSYSGHSYEQYF. CDR3 nucleotide sequence: TGTGCCAGCAGTTACTCCGGGCACTCCTACGAGCAGTACTTC.

DNA for the CDR3: TGTGCCATCACCCCGCGAGCAGGGGGCCACAATGAGCAGTTCTTC. Protein product: CAITPRAGGHNEQFF. The J gene is TRBJ2-1, the V gene TRBV10-3; 8 bases align to TRBD1. The V and J ends lost 7 bases and 5 bases, in that order; junction bases with no gene match: 10. CDR3 length: 15 residues. The germline V gene has CDR1 ENHRY and CDR2 SYGVKD.

V and J are TRBV7-9 and TRBJ2-2, with TRBD2 matching over 9 bases. In germline, CDR1 is SEHNR, CDR2 FQNEAQ (reference sequence). The CDR3 has 19 amino acids. With 5 bases clipped from V and 4 bases from J, the junction kept 17 bases outside the gene matches. For the CDR3, the DNA is TGTGCCAGCAGCAATTCCCCGGGTAGCGGGAGACCTAGCACCGGGGAGCTGTTTTTT. Translated: CASSNSPGSGRPSTGELFF. The full variable domain, rest sourced from reference TRBV7-9 and TRBJ2-2, is DTGVSQNPRHKITKRGQNVTFRCDPISEHNRLYWYRQTLGQGPEFLTYFQNEAQLEKSRLLSDRFSAERPKGSFSTLEIQRTEQGDSAMYLCASSNSPGSGRPSTGELFFGEGSRLTVL.

This clonotype was counted many times. This chain joins TRBV12-3 or TRBV12-4 and TRBJ1-3; tentatively, D is TRBD1 (5 bases). V was pared by 5 bases and J by 10 bases, with 12 bases between. The length of the CDR3 is 12 residues. CDR3 amino acids: CASSRKGITIYF. In DNA, the CDR3 is TGTGCCAGCAGTCGGAAGGGGATAACCATATATTTT.

As regards this clonotype: A clone one base away is much larger, so this may be a read error. The chain is built from TRBV3-1 and TRBJ2-7; 7 bases agree with TRBD2. Germline V gene sequence: CDR1 LGHDT, CDR2 YNNKEL (reference sequence). The CDR3 consists of 13 residues. Trimming at V came to 4 bases and at J to 12 bases, leaving 12 bases not matched to a gene. In nucleotides, the CDR3 is TGTGCCAGCAGCCCGCCGGGACTATCGTCTCCGTACTTC. Its protein product is CASSPPGLSSPYF.

This clonotype was counted between two and nine times. This sequence joins TRBV6-1 and TRBJ1-2, with 9 bases identical to TRBD1. V dropped 7 bases and J dropped 4; count of bases not matched to a gene: 7. Looked up from germline, CDR1 is MNHNS and CDR2 is SASEGT. This CDR3 is built from 14 residues. The CDR3 sequence is CASTPDRGIYGYTF. The CDR3 DNA sequence: TGTGCCAGCACTCCGGACAGGGGAATCTATGGCTACACCTTC.

The table lists this clonotype with many counts. This chain joins TRBV20-1 and TRBJ2-1; tentatively, D is TRBD1 (6 bases). Trimming took off 4 bases at V and 2 bases at J, with 12 bases between the two ends. The CDR3 length is 14 residues. Germline V gene data show CDR1 as DFQATT and CDR2 as SNEGSKA (reference sequence). CDR3 in amino acids: CSAMRKGAYNEQFF. CDR3 sequence (DNA): TGCAGTGCTATGAGAAAGGGGGCCTACAATGAGCAGTTCTTC.

The rearrangement uses TRBV20-1 and TRBJ1-6; D is ambiguous. Germline loops: CDR1 DFQATT, CDR2 SNEGSKA (reference sequence). The CDR3 covers 14 residues. Trimming pared 5 bases from V and 7 bases from J, leaving 15 bases between. CDR3 sequence (DNA): TGCAGTGCTGCCCGGATAGATCCCAATTCACCCCTCCACTTT. It yields the protein CSAARIDPNSPLHF.

This clonotype was picked up many times. The chain couples TRBV29-1 to TRBJ2-1; perhaps TRBD2 as D (6 bases). Trimming removed 3 bases at V and 12 bases at J, with 21 bases between. The CDR3 contains 14 residues. Germline CDR1 and CDR2: SQVTM and ANQGSEA. The CDR3 DNA is TGCAGCGTTGAGGTGGCAGGTGGGGACTTCGGGCAGTTCTTC. Its protein is CSVEVAGGDFGQFF.

The chain employs TRBV7-9 and TRBJ1-1, with D possibly being TRBD1 (6 bases). The CDR3 loop spans 14 amino acids. V lost 4 bases and J 4 bases, leaving 13 bases between the germline ends. CDR1 and CDR2 from the germline V gene are SEHNR and FQNEAQ (reference sequence). CDR3 sequence reads: CASSSGPGATEAFF. The CDR3 bases are TGTGCCAGCAGCTCAGGCCCGGGGGCCACTGAAGCTTTCTTT.

The gene calls are TRBV5-6 and TRBJ1-1; D is ambiguous. Trimming cost V 1 base and J 5 bases, with 12 bases left between them. Germline V CDR1 and CDR2: SGHDT, YYEEEE. This CDR3 has 14 residues. The DNA for the CDR3 is TGTGCCAGCAGCTTGCTTAGCAAGGCGACTGAAGCTTTCTTT. Amino acids: CASSLLSKATEAFF.